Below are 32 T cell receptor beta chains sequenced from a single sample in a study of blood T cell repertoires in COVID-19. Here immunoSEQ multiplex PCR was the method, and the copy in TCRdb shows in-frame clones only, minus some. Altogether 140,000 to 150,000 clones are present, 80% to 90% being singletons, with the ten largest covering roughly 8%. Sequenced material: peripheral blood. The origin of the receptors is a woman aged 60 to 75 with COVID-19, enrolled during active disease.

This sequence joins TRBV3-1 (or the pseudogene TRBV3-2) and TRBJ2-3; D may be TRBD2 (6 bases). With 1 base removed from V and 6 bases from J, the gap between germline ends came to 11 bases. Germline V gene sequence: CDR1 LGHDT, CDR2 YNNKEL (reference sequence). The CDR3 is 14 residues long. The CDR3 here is CASSQVGGPDTQYF. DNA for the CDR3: TGTGCCAGCAGCCAAGTGGGAGGCCCGGATACGCAGTATTTT.

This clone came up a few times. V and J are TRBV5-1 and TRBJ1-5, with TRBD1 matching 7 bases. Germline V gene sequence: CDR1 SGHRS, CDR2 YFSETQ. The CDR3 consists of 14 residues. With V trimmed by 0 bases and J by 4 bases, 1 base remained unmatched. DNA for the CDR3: TGCGCCAGCAGCTTGGCGGGACAGAATCAGCCCCAGCATTTT. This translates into CASSLAGQNQPQHF. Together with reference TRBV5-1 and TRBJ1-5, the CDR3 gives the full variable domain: KAGVTQTPRYLIKTRGQQVTLSCSPISGHRSVSWYQQTPGQGLQFLFEYFSETQRNKGNFPGRFSGRQFSNSRSEMNVSTLELGDSALYLCASSLAGQNQPQHFGDGTRLSIL.

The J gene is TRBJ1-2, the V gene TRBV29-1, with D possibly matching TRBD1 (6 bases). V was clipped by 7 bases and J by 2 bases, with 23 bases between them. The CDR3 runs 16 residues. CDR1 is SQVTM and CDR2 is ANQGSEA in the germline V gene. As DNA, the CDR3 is TGCAGCGCCGACGGGCCTCCCGGGACAATGAACTATGGCTACACCTTC. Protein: CSADGPPGTMNYGYTF.

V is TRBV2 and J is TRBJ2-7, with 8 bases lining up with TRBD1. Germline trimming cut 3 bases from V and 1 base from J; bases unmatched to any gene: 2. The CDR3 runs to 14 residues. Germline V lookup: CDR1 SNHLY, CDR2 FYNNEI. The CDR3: CASSETGVSYEQYF. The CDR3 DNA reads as TGTGCCAGCAGTGAGACAGGGGTTTCCTACGAGCAGTACTTC.

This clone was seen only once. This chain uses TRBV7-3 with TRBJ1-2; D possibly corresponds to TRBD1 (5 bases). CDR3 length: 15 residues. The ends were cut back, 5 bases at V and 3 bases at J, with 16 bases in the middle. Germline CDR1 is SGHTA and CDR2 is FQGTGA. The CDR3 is CASSLGGATDYGYTF. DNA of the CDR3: TGTGCCAGCAGCCTAGGAGGGGCGACTGACTATGGCTACACCTTC.

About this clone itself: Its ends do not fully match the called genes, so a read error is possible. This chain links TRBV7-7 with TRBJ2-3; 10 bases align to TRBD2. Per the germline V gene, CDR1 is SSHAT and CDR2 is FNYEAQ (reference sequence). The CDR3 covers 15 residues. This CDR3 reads CASSLGAGGQDTQYF. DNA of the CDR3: TGTGCTAGCAGCTTAGGAGCGGGGGGGCAAGATACGCAGTATTTT.

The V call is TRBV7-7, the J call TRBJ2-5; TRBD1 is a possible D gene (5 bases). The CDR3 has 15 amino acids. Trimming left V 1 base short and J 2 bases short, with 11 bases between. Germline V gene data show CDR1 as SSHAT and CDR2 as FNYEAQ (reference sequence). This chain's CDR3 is CASSLVSQGQETQYF. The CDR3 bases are TGTGCCAGCAGCTTAGTGTCGCAGGGTCAAGAGACCCAGTACTTC.

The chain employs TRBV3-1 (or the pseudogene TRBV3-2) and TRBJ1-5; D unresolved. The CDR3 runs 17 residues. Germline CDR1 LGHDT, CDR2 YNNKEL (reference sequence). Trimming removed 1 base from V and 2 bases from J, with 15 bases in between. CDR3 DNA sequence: TGTGCCAGCAGCCAAGCACGGGCCGGGGTGCGCAATCAGCCCCAGCATTTT. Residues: CASSQARAGVRNQPQHF.

CDR3 in amino acids: CASSPPSGQNQPQHF. Written as DNA, the CDR3 is TGTGCCAGCTCACCACCGAGCGGCCAGAATCAGCCCCAGCATTTT. The chain employs TRBV18 and TRBJ1-5; D gene unclear. The V end lost 0 bases, the J end lost 4 bases, and 10 bases lay between the germline ends. This CDR3 has 15 amino acids. Germline V lookup: CDR1 KGHSH, CDR2 LQKENI.

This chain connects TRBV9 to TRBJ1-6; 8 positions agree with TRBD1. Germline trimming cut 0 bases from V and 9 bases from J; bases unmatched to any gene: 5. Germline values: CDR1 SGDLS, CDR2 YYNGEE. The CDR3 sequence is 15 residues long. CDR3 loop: CASSVEGTGSSPLHF. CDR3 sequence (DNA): TGTGCCAGCAGCGTAGAAGGGACAGGTAGTTCACCCCTCCACTTT.

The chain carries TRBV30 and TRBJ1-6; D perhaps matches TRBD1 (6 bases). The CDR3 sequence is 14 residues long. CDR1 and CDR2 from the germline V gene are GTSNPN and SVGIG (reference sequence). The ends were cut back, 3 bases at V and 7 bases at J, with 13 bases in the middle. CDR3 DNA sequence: TGTGCCTGGAGAACACAGGGCACAAATTCACCCCTCCACTTT. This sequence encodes CAWRTQGTNSPLHF.

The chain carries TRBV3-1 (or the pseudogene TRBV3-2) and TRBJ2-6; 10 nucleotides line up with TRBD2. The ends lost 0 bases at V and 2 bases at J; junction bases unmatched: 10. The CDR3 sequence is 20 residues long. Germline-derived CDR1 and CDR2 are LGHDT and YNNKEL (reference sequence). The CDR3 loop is CASSQEGLADYLAGANVLTF. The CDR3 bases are TGTGCCAGCAGCCAAGAAGGACTAGCGGACTATTTGGCTGGGGCCAACGTCCTGACTTTC.

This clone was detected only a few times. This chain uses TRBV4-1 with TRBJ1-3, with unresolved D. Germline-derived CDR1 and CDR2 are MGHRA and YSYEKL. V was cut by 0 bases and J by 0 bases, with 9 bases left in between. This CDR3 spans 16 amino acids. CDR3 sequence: CASSQDGPGSGNTIYF. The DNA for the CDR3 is TGCGCCAGCAGCCAAGATGGTCCAGGCTCTGGAAACACCATATATTTT.

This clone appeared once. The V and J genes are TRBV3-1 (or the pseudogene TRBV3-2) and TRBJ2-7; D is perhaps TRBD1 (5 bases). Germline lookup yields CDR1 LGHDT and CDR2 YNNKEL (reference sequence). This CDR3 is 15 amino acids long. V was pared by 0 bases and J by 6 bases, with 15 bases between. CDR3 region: CASSQDDHSRVEQYF. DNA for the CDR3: TGTGCCAGCAGCCAAGATGACCACTCCAGGGTCGAGCAGTACTTC.

The DNA for the CDR3 is TGTGCCAGTAACGCTCCGTTCGTACAGGGAGATAATTCACCCCTCCACTTT. Its protein product is CASNAPFVQGDNSPLHF. V and J are TRBV19 and TRBJ1-6, with a tentative D call TRBD1 (6 bases). The length of the CDR3 is 17 residues. Germline V lookup: CDR1 LNHDA, CDR2 SQIVND (reference sequence). V lost 7 bases to trimming and J lost 5 bases, with 21 bases between them. Full variable domain (outside the CDR3, taken from reference TRBV19 and TRBJ1-6): DGGITQSPKYLFRKEGQNVTLSCEQNLNHDAMYWYRQDPGQGLRLIYYSQIVNDFQKGDIAEGYSVSREKKESFPLTVTSAQKNPTAFYLCASNAPFVQGDNSPLHFGNGTRLTVT.

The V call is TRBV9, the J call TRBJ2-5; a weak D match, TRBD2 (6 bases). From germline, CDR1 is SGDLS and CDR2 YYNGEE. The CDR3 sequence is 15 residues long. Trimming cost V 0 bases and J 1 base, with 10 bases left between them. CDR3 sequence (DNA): TGTGCCAGCAGCGTAGTAGCGGCACTCCAAGAGACCCAGTACTTC. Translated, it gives CASSVVAALQETQYF.

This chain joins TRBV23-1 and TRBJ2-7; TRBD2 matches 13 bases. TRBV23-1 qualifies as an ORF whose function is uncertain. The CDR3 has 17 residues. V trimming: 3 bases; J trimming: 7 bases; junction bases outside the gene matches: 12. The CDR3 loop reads CASSHAPGLAGSAEQYF. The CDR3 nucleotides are TGCGCCAGCAGTCACGCACCGGGACTAGCGGGGAGTGCGGAGCAGTACTTC.

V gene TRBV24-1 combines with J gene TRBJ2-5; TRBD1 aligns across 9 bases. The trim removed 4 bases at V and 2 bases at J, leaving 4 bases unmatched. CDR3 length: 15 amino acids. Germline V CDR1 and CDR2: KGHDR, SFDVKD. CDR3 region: CATSDGTGLQETQYF. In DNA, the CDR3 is TGTGCCACCAGTGACGGGACAGGGTTGCAAGAGACCCAGTACTTC.

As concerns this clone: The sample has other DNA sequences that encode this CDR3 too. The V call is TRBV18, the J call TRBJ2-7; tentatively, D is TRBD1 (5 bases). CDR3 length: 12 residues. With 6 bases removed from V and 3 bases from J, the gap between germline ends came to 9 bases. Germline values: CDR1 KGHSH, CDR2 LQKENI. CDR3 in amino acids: CASSPTGYEQYF. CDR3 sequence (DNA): TGTGCCAGCTCCCCCACAGGCTACGAGCAGTACTTC.

The CDR3 loop is CASGEQGTATNEKLFF. Written as DNA, the CDR3 is TGTGCCAGCGGGGAACAGGGGACTGCAACTAATGAAAAACTGTTTTTT. The chain combines TRBV2 with TRBJ1-4; 7 bases match TRBD1. CDR1 SNHLY and CDR2 FYNNEI come from the germline V gene. The CDR3 consists of 16 residues. With 8 bases clipped from V and 0 bases from J, the junction kept 9 bases outside the gene matches.

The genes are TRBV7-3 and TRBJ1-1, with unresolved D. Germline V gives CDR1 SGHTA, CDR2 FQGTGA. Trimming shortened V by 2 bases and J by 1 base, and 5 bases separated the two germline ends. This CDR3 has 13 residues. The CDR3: CASSLDSNTEAFF. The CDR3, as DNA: TGTGCCAGCAGCTTAGACTCGAACACTGAAGCTTTCTTT.

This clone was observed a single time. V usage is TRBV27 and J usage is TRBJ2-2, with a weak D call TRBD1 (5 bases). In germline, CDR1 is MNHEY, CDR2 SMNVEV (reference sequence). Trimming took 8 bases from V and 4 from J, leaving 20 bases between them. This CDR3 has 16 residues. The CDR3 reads CASALSTGHITGELFF. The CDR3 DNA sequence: TGTGCCAGCGCCCTCTCGACCGGACACATCACCGGGGAGCTGTTTTTT.

CDR3: CASSKLCRRQRIPCDGYTF. In DNA, the CDR3 is TGTGCCAGCAGCAAATTATGTAGGAGACAGAGGATCCCTTGTGATGGCTACACCTTC. The chain joins TRBV21-1 to TRBJ1-2; the table's D call, TRBD1, was not checked against the DNA. TRBV21-1 is recorded as a pseudogene. The length of the CDR3 is 19 residues.

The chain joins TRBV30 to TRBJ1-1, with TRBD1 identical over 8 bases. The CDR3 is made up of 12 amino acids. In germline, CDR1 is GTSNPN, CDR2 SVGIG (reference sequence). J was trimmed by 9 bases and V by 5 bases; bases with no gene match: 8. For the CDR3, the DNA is TGTGCCTGGGGGCCCGGACAGGGTCAAGCTTTCTTT. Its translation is CAWGPGQGQAFF.

CDR3 in amino acids: CASSLFGQGQETQYF. In DNA form, the CDR3 reads TGTGCCAGCAGTTTGTTCGGACAGGGACAAGAGACCCAGTACTTC. The chain links TRBV28 to TRBJ2-5; 8 nucleotides align to TRBD1. Germline CDR1 reads MDHEN; CDR2 reads SYDVKM. The CDR3 loop spans 15 amino acids. J lost 2 bases, V lost 3 bases, and 5 bases had no gene match.

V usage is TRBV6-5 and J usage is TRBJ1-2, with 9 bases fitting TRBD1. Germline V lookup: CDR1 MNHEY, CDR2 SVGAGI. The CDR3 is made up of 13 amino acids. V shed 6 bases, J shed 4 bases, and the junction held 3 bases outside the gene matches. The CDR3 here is CASSWTGVYGYTF. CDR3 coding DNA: TGTGCCAGCAGCTGGACAGGGGTCTATGGCTACACCTTC.

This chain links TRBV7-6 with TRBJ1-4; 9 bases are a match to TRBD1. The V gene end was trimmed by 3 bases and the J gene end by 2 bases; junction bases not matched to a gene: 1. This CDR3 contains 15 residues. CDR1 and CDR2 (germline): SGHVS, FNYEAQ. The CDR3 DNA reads TGTGCCAGCAGCTTGACAGGGGGTACTAATGAAAAACTGTTTTTT. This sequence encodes CASSLTGGTNEKLFF.

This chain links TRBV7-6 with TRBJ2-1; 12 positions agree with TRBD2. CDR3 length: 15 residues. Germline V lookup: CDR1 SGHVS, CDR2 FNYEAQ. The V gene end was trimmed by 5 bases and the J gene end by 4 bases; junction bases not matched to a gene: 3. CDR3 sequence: CASSRTSGGYNEQFF. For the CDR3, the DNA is TGTGCCAGCAGCCGTACTAGCGGGGGGTACAATGAGCAGTTCTTC.

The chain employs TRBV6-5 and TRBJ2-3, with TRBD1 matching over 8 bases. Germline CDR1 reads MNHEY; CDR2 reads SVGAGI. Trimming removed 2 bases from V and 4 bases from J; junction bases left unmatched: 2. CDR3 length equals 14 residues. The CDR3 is CASSYLQGADTQYF. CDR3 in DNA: TGTGCCAGCAGTTACCTACAGGGGGCAGATACGCAGTATTTT.

The CDR3 coding sequence is TGCGCCAGCAGCTTGGCCGGAGGGGCATGGAACACTGAAGCTTTCTTT. Protein: CASSLAGGAWNTEAFF. This chain joins TRBV5-1 and TRBJ1-1; a weak D match, TRBD1 (5 bases). Per germline, CDR1 SGHRS and CDR2 YFSETQ. This CDR3 spans 16 amino acids. V lost 0 bases and J lost 1, with 13 bases in between.

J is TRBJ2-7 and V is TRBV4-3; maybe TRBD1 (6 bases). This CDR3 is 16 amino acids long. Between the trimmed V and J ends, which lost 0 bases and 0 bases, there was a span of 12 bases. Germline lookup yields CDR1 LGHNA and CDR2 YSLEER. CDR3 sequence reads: CASSQDWGHPSYEQYF. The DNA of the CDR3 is TGCGCCAGCAGCCAAGATTGGGGACACCCCTCCTACGAGCAGTACTTC.

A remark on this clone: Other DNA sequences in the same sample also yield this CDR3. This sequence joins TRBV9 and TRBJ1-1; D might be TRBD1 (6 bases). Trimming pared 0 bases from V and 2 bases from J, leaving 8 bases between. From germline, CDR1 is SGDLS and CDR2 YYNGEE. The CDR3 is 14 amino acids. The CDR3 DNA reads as TGTGCCAGCAGCGTAGCAGGGGTAAACACTGAAGCTTTCTTT. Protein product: CASSVAGVNTEAFF. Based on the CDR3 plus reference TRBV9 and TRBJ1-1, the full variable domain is DSGVTQTPKHLITATGQRVTLRCSPRSGDLSVYWYQQSLDQGLQFLIQYYNGEERAKGNILERFSAQQFPDLHSELNLSSLELGDSALYFCASSVAGVNTEAFFGQGTRLTVV.